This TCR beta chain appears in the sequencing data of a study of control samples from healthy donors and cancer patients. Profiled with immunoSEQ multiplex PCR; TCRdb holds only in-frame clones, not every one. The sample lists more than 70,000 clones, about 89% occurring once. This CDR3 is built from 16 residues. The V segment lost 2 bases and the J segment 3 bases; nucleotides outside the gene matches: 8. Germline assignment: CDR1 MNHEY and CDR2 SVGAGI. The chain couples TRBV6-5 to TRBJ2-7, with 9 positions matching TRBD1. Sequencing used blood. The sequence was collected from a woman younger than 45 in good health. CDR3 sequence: CASSYDAGTGIYEQYF. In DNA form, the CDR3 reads TGTGCCAGCAGTTACGACGCCGGGACAGGGATCTACGAGCAGTACTTC.